The 30 T cell receptor beta chains below come from one sample, sequenced in a study of Ad26.COV2.S vaccination and SARS-CoV-2 variants. Treatment here: approximately 18 received Ad26.COV2.S at low or high dose, single or two shots; about 5 received placebo; per-sample allocation not given. Sampling happened 63 days after the first vaccine or placebo injection. Produced via immunoSEQ multiplex PCR; TCRdb's table is partial and in-frame only. Here the sample spans some 390,000 clones, 89% being singletons. The source was peripheral blood, collected in a trial of Ad26.COV2.S vaccine versus placebo. These receptor sequences come from a person aged 18-60 years who received the Ad26.COV2.S COVID-19 vaccine or a placebo.

The chain recombines TRBV7-9 with TRBJ2-2; 9 bases align to TRBD2. With V trimmed by 1 base and J by 1 base, 4 bases remained unmatched. Germline V gives CDR1 SEHNR, CDR2 FQNEAQ (reference sequence). This CDR3 comprises 17 residues. The CDR3 DNA is TGTGCCAGCAGCTTAGTACGGACTAGCGAGAACACCGGGGAGCTGTTTTTT. It translates to CASSLVRTSENTGELFF.

The chain carries TRBV27 and TRBJ2-1; 7 nucleotides line up with TRBD2. CDR1 MNHEY and CDR2 SMNVEV come from the germline V gene (reference sequence). The J segment lost 0 bases and the V segment lost 6 bases, leaving 5 bases of the junction unmatched. This CDR3 is 15 amino acids long. Here the CDR3 reads CASRSGTTSYNEQFF. CDR3 nucleotide sequence: TGTGCCAGCAGATCCGGGACTACCTCCTACAATGAGCAGTTCTTC.

This rearrangement joins TRBV4-2 to TRBJ2-3; D unresolved. Germline V gene data show CDR1 as LGHNA and CDR2 as YNFKEQ. This CDR3 comprises 12 residues. V dropped 2 bases and J dropped 6 bases, with 6 bases sitting between them. The CDR3 reads CASSQFADTQYF. The CDR3 DNA is TGTGCCAGCAGCCAATTCGCTGATACGCAGTATTTT.

Details on this clone: In the same sample, other DNA sequences code for this CDR3. The rearrangement links TRBV25-1 to TRBJ1-4; D not resolved. V was pared by 6 bases and J by 8 bases, with 13 bases between. Germline CDR1 reads MGHDK; CDR2 reads SYGVNS. This CDR3 region has 13 residues. CDR3 DNA sequence: TGTGCCAGCAGGCCGAAGAGCCGGGAAAAACTGTTTTTT. Translating it yields CASRPKSREKLFF. Together with reference TRBV25-1 and TRBJ1-4, the CDR3 gives the full variable domain: EADIYQTPRYLVIGTGKKITLECSQTMGHDKMYWYQQDPGMELHLIHYSYGVNSTEKGDLSSESTVSRIRTEHFPLTLESARPSHTSQYLCASRPKSREKLFFGSGTQLSVL.

The chain combines TRBV3-1 (or the pseudogene TRBV3-2) with TRBJ1-1; D not certain. Looked up from germline, CDR1 is LGHDT and CDR2 is YNNKEL (reference sequence). The CDR3 runs to 14 residues. The V end was cut by 4 bases, the J end by 4 bases, with 13 bases between. The CDR3 sequence is CASSLAGSGTEAFF. CDR3 in DNA: TGTGCCAGCAGCCTTGCGGGGTCGGGCACTGAAGCTTTCTTT.

A word on this clone: The same CDR3 is also encoded by other DNA sequences in this sample. The chain employs TRBV25-1 and TRBJ2-5; possible D gene TRBD2, 6 bases. V lost 3 bases, J lost 4 bases, and 9 bases lay in between. The CDR3 is made up of 13 amino acids. Looked up from germline, CDR1 is MGHDK and CDR2 is SYGVNS. CDR3 sequence: CASSDAGRETQYF. The DNA of the CDR3 is TGTGCCAGCAGTGATGCCGGGAGAGAGACCCAGTACTTC.

This chain joins TRBV5-5 and TRBJ2-7, with D perhaps being TRBD1 or TRBD2 (5 bases each). The V end lost 3 bases, the J end lost 10 bases, and 23 bases lay between the germline ends. The CDR3 is 15 amino acids. In germline, CDR1 is SGHKS, CDR2 YYEKEE (reference sequence). CDR3 residues: CASSWGPTDHQAQYF. CDR3 DNA: TGTGCCAGCAGCTGGGGACCTACGGACCACCAGGCACAGTACTTC.

This chain links TRBV6-1 with TRBJ1-3; D is uncertain. CDR1 MNHNS and CDR2 SASEGT come from the germline V gene. CDR3 length: 16 amino acids. Trimming removed 2 bases at V and 2 bases at J, with 13 bases between. CDR3 sequence (DNA): TGTGCCAGCAGTGAACGGCGGGTGGACCCTGGAAACACCATATATTTT. Its protein product is CASSERRVDPGNTIYF.

This clone came up once. The V call is TRBV6-5, the J call TRBJ1-2; no clear D gene. The V end was cut by 3 bases, the J end by 5 bases, with 10 bases between. Germline lookup yields CDR1 MNHEY and CDR2 SVGAGI. There are 13 residues in the CDR3. This CDR3 is CASSYETLYGYTF. CDR3 sequence (DNA): TGTGCCAGCAGTTATGAGACACTTTATGGCTACACCTTC.

The chain recombines TRBV30 with TRBJ2-3, with 7 bases fitting TRBD1. CDR3 length equals 16 residues. Per germline, CDR1 GTSNPN and CDR2 SVGIG (reference sequence). V was clipped by 3 bases and J by 3 bases; unmatched bases: 12. The chain's CDR3 is CAWSDYRDSRTDTQYF. The CDR3 nucleotides read TGTGCCTGGAGCGACTACCGGGACAGCAGAACAGATACGCAGTATTTT.

In this sample, this clone turned up once. The chain recombines TRBV7-2 with TRBJ2-3, with D tentatively TRBD2 (6 bases). V lost 4 bases and J 1 base, leaving 12 bases between the germline ends. Germline V gene data show CDR1 as SGHTA and CDR2 as FQGNSA. This CDR3 spans 15 amino acids. Here the CDR3 DNA reads TGTGCCAGCAGCTCGTGGCCTAGCGGCACAGATACGCAGTATTTT. It yields the protein CASSSWPSGTDTQYF.

J is TRBJ2-3 and V is TRBV29-1; no clear D gene. There are 12 residues in the CDR3. The germline V and J ends were trimmed by 4 bases and 0 bases, with 5 bases remaining between them. Germline V gene data show CDR1 as SQVTM and CDR2 as ANQGSEA. CDR3 in amino acids: CSVAPSTDTQYF. For the CDR3, the DNA is TGCAGCGTTGCACCGAGCACAGATACGCAGTATTTT.

This clone has just one count. The chain is built from TRBV6-6 and TRBJ1-1; D is uncertain. The CDR3 covers 11 residues. The V and J ends lost 6 bases and 7 bases respectively, with 9 bases between them. Germline CDR1 and CDR2: MNHNY and SVGAGI (reference sequence). This chain's CDR3 is CASRGVFEAFF. The CDR3 DNA is TGTGCCAGCAGGGGTGTGTTTGAAGCTTTCTTT.

The genes are TRBV5-6 and TRBJ2-6, with TRBD2 identical over 8 bases. Germline CDR1 reads SGHDT; CDR2 reads YYEEEE. With V trimmed by 4 bases and J by 4 bases, 10 bases remained unmatched. The CDR3 is made up of 17 amino acids. CDR3 nucleotide sequence: TGTGCCAGCAGCCGTCGGGAGGGGGTTCCCGGGGCCAACGTCCTGACTTTC. Translation: CASSRREGVPGANVLTF.

The rearrangement links TRBV9 to TRBJ2-5; tentatively, D is TRBD1 (5 bases). The length of the CDR3 is 14 residues. CDR1 and CDR2 from the germline V gene are SGDLS and YYNGEE. V was clipped by 0 bases and J by 4 bases, with 10 bases between them. CDR3 residues: CASSVEAGRETQYF. The CDR3 nucleotides read TGTGCCAGCAGCGTAGAGGCAGGGCGAGAGACCCAGTACTTC.

This chain joins TRBV6-2 or TRBV6-3 and TRBJ2-2; either TRBD1 or TRBD2 may fit D (6 bases each). Trimming took 4 bases from V and 4 from J, leaving 16 bases between them. The length of the CDR3 is 16 residues. Germline V CDR1 and CDR2: MNHEY, SVGEGT. CDR3 in amino acids: CASSSSGAGGTGELFF. CDR3 coding DNA: TGTGCCAGCAGTTCCTCGGGGGCTGGGGGCACCGGGGAGCTGTTTTTT.

This chain joins TRBV5-4 and TRBJ1-1; D might be TRBD1 (6 bases). The CDR3 covers 15 residues. V lost 3 bases and J lost 2, with 14 bases in between. Looked up from germline, CDR1 is SGHNT and CDR2 is YYREEE (reference sequence). The CDR3 DNA sequence: TGTGCCAGCAGCTCAAAACAGGGAGGAAACACTGAAGCTTTCTTT. Its protein is CASSSKQGGNTEAFF.

This chain uses TRBV2 with TRBJ2-7, with a possible D match to TRBD2 (5 bases). The CDR3 runs 12 residues. Trimming cost V 6 bases and J 3 bases, with 9 bases left between them. Germline V lookup: CDR1 SNHLY, CDR2 FYNNEI. The CDR3, as DNA: TGTGCCAGCAGGGGAGACTACTACGAGCAGTACTTC. It encodes CASRGDYYEQYF.

V is TRBV11-2 and J is TRBJ1-1; D unclear. Germline V gives CDR1 SGHAT, CDR2 FQNNGV. Trimming pared 1 base from V and 7 bases from J, leaving 10 bases between. This CDR3 has 13 residues. CDR3 sequence (DNA): TGTGCCAGCAGCTTAGCCCCTTCTAATGAAGCTTTCTTT. It encodes CASSLAPSNEAFF. The full variable domain, rest sourced from reference TRBV11-2 and TRBJ1-1, is EAGVAQSPRYKIIEKRQSVAFWCNPISGHATLYWYQQILGQGPKLLIQFQNNGVVDDSQLPKDRFSAERLKGVDSTLKIQPAKLEDSAVYLCASSLAPSNEAFFGQGTRLTVV.

The chain couples TRBV15 to TRBJ1-5, with TRBD1 matching over 12 bases. J lost 3 bases, V lost 9 bases, and 6 bases had no gene match. The CDR3 totals 15 residues. The germline V gene encodes CDR1 LNHNV and CDR2 YYDKDF (reference sequence). CDR3 amino acids: CATTGTGGPNQPQHF. CDR3 DNA sequence: TGTGCCACAACCGGGACAGGGGGCCCCAATCAGCCCCAGCATTTT.

CDR3 coding DNA: TGTGCCAGCAGCCAAGTAATGACCTACAATGAGCAGTTCTTC. This gives the protein CASSQVMTYNEQFF. This chain uses TRBV3-1 (or the pseudogene TRBV3-2) with TRBJ2-1, with D unclear. The CDR3 extends over 14 amino acids. From germline, CDR1 is LGHDT and CDR2 YNNKEL (reference sequence). With 1 base removed from V and 2 bases from J, the gap between germline ends came to 6 bases.

The chain joins TRBV28 to TRBJ2-6; D gene unclear. Trimming pared 0 bases from V and 0 bases from J, leaving 15 bases between. This CDR3 region has 19 residues. Germline CDR1 reads MDHEN; CDR2 reads SYDVKM. As DNA, the CDR3 is TGTGCCAGCAGTTTATGGAGGCAACGGTCCAGCTCTGGGGCCAACGTCCTGACTTTC. Translation gives CASSLWRQRSSSGANVLTF.

Only one count was recorded for this clone. The chain combines TRBV9 with TRBJ1-2; 7 bases match TRBD1. CDR1 is SGDLS, CDR2 YYNGEE, per germline. The CDR3 is 12 amino acids. With V trimmed by 5 bases and J by 6 bases, 4 bases remained unmatched. This chain's CDR3 is CASSRDRDGYTF. The CDR3 DNA reads as TGTGCCAGCAGTAGGGACAGAGATGGCTACACCTTC.

This clone showed up just once. V gene TRBV28 combines with J gene TRBJ2-3, with D uncertain. Germline assignment: CDR1 MDHEN and CDR2 SYDVKM. The CDR3 is 14 amino acids. Trimming stripped 6 bases from V and 0 bases from J, with 10 bases between. CDR3 region: CASRRGRSTDTQYF. For the CDR3, the DNA is TGTGCCAGCAGGAGAGGTCGGAGCACAGATACGCAGTATTTT.

This clone has a handful of counts. This sequence joins TRBV4-2 and TRBJ2-2, with 8 bases identical to TRBD2. The trim removed 0 bases at V and 7 bases at J, leaving 13 bases unmatched. Germline-derived CDR1 and CDR2 are LGHNA and YNFKEQ. This CDR3 region has 18 residues. The CDR3 sequence is CASSQEGEREGPSGELFF. The CDR3 region has the DNA TGTGCCAGCAGCCAAGAGGGGGAACGGGAGGGCCCTAGCGGGGAGCTGTTTTTT.

The chain couples TRBV4-2 to TRBJ2-2; 8 bases line up with TRBD2. Germline-derived CDR1 and CDR2 are LGHNA and YNFKEQ. CDR3 length: 17 residues. V trimming: 0 bases; J trimming: 4 bases; junction bases outside the gene matches: 7. The CDR3 bases are TGTGCCAGCAGCCAAGAGGGGCTAGCGGGTTTCACCGGGGAGCTGTTTTTT. Translated: CASSQEGLAGFTGELFF.

The chain recombines TRBV3-1 (or the pseudogene TRBV3-2) with TRBJ2-5, with D possibly called TRBD1 or TRBD2 (5 bases each). Germline lookup yields CDR1 LGHDT and CDR2 YNNKEL (reference sequence). V lost 3 bases and J 2 bases, leaving 10 bases between the germline ends. The CDR3 totals 14 residues. The CDR3, as DNA: TGTGCCAGCAGCCAGGTCGGGGCGCAAGAGACCCAGTACTTC. Translated: CASSQVGAQETQYF.

The chain uses TRBV19 and TRBJ1-1; 7 nucleotides line up with TRBD1. Looked up from germline, CDR1 is LNHDA and CDR2 is SQIVND (reference sequence). V lost 6 bases to trimming and J lost 3 bases; unmatched junction nucleotides: 10. The CDR3 has 15 residues. Here the CDR3 DNA reads TGTGCCAGTAGCGGGGTACAGGGGAGTGACACTGAAGCTTTCTTT. It translates to CASSGVQGSDTEAFF.

The chain has TRBV28 and TRBJ2-3; TRBD2 is a possible D gene (6 bases). CDR1 is MDHEN, CDR2 SYDVKM, per germline. Trimming removed 4 bases from V and 2 bases from J, with 13 bases in between. The CDR3 loop spans 15 amino acids. CDR3 in amino acids: CASSSPSEPTDTQYF. The CDR3, as DNA: TGTGCCAGCAGTTCCCCTAGCGAACCCACAGATACGCAGTATTTT.

This chain links TRBV7-8 with TRBJ2-1, with 9 bases fitting TRBD1. Trimming at V came to 5 bases and at J to 2 bases, leaving 4 bases not matched to a gene. There are 15 residues in the CDR3. Germline CDR1 is SGHVS and CDR2 is FQNEAQ. This chain's CDR3 is CASSPRTGAYNEQFF. The CDR3 bases are TGTGCCAGCAGCCCCCGGACAGGGGCCTACAATGAGCAGTTCTTC.